A selection of T cell receptor beta chains follows, all from one sample in a study of vaccination and CD4 T cells after COVID-19. TCRdb processed the PCR reads anew with MiXCR; each CDR3 protein has one entry. The data contain around 20,000 distinct CDR3 sequences, around three fifths of them seen just once; the ten biggest clones take up 0.8% to 1%. Sequenced here: CD4+ T cells from blood, sampled before SARS-CoV-2 vaccination. Source of these receptors: a human donor who had recovered from COVID-19. The CDR3 runs from the conserved cysteine through the conserved F or W. D genes are given only for firm matches. Not all rows give a size; the values are once, few, many and, for expanded clones, a class.

d_gene,v_gene,j_gene,abundance,CDR3nt,CDR3aa
TRBD1,TRBV6-2/TRBV6-3,TRBJ1-1,-,TGTGCCAGCAGTACTAGACAGGGGAGGACTGAAGCTTTCTTT,CASSTRQGRTEAFF
TRBD1,TRBV10-3,TRBJ2-5,few,TGTGCCATCAGTGAGTCGAGTGGACAGGGGAATGAGGAGACCCAGTACTTC,CAISESSGQGNEETQYF
-,TRBV20-1,TRBJ2-1,-,TGCAGTGCTAGAGATGGCCCAAGGGTCGTTAACAATGAGCAGTTCTTC,CSARDGPRVVNNEQFF
-,TRBV6-4,TRBJ1-2,-,TGTGCCAGCAGCCGAGGTATGGGAAATGGCTACACCTTC,CASSRGMGNGYTF
TRBD2,TRBV20-1,TRBJ2-1,-,TGCAGTCTCGGACTAGTTGGAGGTTACAATGAGCAGTTCTTC,CSLGLVGGYNEQFF
-,TRBV5-1,TRBJ2-3,-,TGCGCCAGCAGCTCGGGGTCGAGCACAGATACGCAGTATTTT,CASSSGSSTDTQYF
TRBD1,TRBV28,TRBJ1-2,-,TGTGCCAGCAGTGGTAGAATGGGGACAGGCTATGGCTACACCTTC,CASSGRMGTGYGYTF
-,TRBV11-3,TRBJ2-3,-,TGTGCCAGCAGCTTGGGTTCTCAGGGGACAGATACGCAGTATTTT,CASSLGSQGTDTQYF
-,TRBV19,TRBJ1-5,few,TGTGCCACCCGAAATGAGGTGAATAGCAATCAGCCCCAGCATTTT,CATRNEVNSNQPQHF
-,TRBV15,TRBJ1-2,-,TGTGCCACCAGCAGGGTAGGGAACTATGGCTACACCTTC,CATSRVGNYGYTF
-,TRBV27,TRBJ2-4,few,TGTGCCAGCAGTCCCCCCCTGGCCAAAAACATTCAGTACTTC,CASSPPLAKNIQYF
-,TRBV6-1,TRBJ1-6,-,TGTGCCAGCAAACCGAGCTCCTATAATTCACCCCTCCACTTT,CASKPSSYNSPLHF
-,TRBV19,TRBJ2-3,-,TGTGCCAGTAGTACCGGGACTCTGGGGGCAGATACGCAGTATTTT,CASSTGTLGADTQYF
-,TRBV6-2/TRBV6-3,TRBJ1-5,-,TGTGCCAGCAGCTTACGTAGCAATCAGCCCCAGCATTTT,CASSLRSNQPQHF
TRBD1,TRBV16,TRBJ1-6,-,TGTGCCAGCAGCCGCGGACAGGGTAATTCACCCCTCCACTTT,CASSRGQGNSPLHF
-,TRBV7-3,TRBJ2-7,-,TGTGCCAGCAGCCCTCCGAACTCCTACGAGCAGTACTTC,CASSPPNSYEQYF
TRBD2,TRBV20-1,TRBJ2-7,-,TGCAGTGCTAGCGACACTGGGACTAGCGGGAGCTACGAGCAGTACTTC,CSASDTGTSGSYEQYF
TRBD1,TRBV6-1,TRBJ2-7,few,TGTGCCAGCAAATTTGGACAGGGTAGCGACGAGCAGTACTTC,CASKFGQGSDEQYF
-,TRBV20-1,TRBJ2-3,-,TGCAGTGCCGATACCGGGCCAACCATAACCACAGATACGCAGTATTTT,CSADTGPTITTDTQYF
-,TRBV7-2,TRBJ1-5,few,TGTGCCAGCAGCTTAGCGCAGGGATACCAGCCCCAGCATTTT,CASSLAQGYQPQHF
TRBD2,TRBV20-1,TRBJ2-3,-,TGCAGTGCTGGAATAGCGGGAGGTTCAGATACGCAGTATTTT,CSAGIAGGSDTQYF
-,TRBV5-6,TRBJ2-6,-,TGTGCCAGCAGGCGGACGGGTACCTCTGGGGCCAACGTCCTGACTTTC,CASRRTGTSGANVLTF
-,TRBV7-8,TRBJ1-4,-,TGTGCCAGCACCTCTAGCCAGGGGTACAATGAAAAACTGTTTTTT,CASTSSQGYNEKLFF
TRBD2,TRBV6-1,TRBJ2-4,-,TGTGCCAGCAATCCGGTTAGCGGGAGGGCCGGTGGCATTCAGTACTTC,CASNPVSGRAGGIQYF
TRBD1,TRBV5-1,TRBJ2-5,-,TGCGCCAGCAGACCGACAGGGGCAGAGACCCAGTACTTC,CASRPTGAETQYF
-,TRBV6-1,TRBJ2-7,-,TGTGCCAGCAGAAGACAGGAATCCTACGAGCAGTACTTC,CASRRQESYEQYF
TRBD1,TRBV20-1,TRBJ1-2,-,TGCAGTGCTAGTTTGCGACAGGGGGTGCATGGCTACACCTTC,CSASLRQGVHGYTF
-,TRBV7-3,TRBJ2-3,-,TGTGCCAGCAGCTTGGTAGCCGGCGCAGATACGCAGTATTTT,CASSLVAGADTQYF
-,TRBV21-1,TRBJ2-3,-,TGTGCCAGCAGCAAAGGGGGGCTGGGCGGAAGAAGGGTAACAGATACGCAGTATTTT,CASSKGGLGGRRVTDTQYF
TRBD1,TRBV19,TRBJ1-2,few,TGTGCCAGTAGTACCCGGGACAGGGGCAATGGCTACACCTTC,CASSTRDRGNGYTF
-,TRBV20-1,TRBJ2-7,-,TGCAGTGCTAGACCAATGGGGCAGGGGTCAACCTACGAGCAGTACTTC,CSARPMGQGSTYEQYF
TRBD2,TRBV15,TRBJ2-5,-,TGTGCCACCAGCAGAGAGGGGAGGGGATGGGGAATGACCCAGTACTTC,CATSREGRGWGMTQYF
-,TRBV2,TRBJ1-5,few,TGTGCCAGCAGTGACAGGAATAGCAATCAGCCCCAGCATTTT,CASSDRNSNQPQHF
-,TRBV7-2,TRBJ1-5,few,TGTGCCAGCAGCCGTGGACAAGAGAATCAGCCCCAGCATTTT,CASSRGQENQPQHF
TRBD1,TRBV19,TRBJ2-5,few,TGTGCCAGTAGTATGGCCGGGACAGCGCAAGAGACCCAGTACTTC,CASSMAGTAQETQYF
-,TRBV6-1,TRBJ2-7,once,TGTGCCAGCCGGACCACTGGCTCCTACGAGCAGTACTTC,CASRTTGSYEQYF
-,TRBV19,TRBJ2-1,-,TGTGCCAGTAGTCCAACGTCCACCTCCTACAATGAGCAGTTCTTC,CASSPTSTSYNEQFF
-,TRBV20-1,TRBJ2-3,-,TGCAGTACCGGGCCTTACACAGATACGCAGTATTTT,CSTGPYTDTQYF
TRBD1,TRBV6-1,TRBJ2-7,-,TGTGCCAGCAGTGACCGGGACAGGGTTCGTTACGAGCAGTACTTC,CASSDRDRVRYEQYF
-,TRBV24-1,TRBJ1-2,-,TGTGCCACCAGTGATACCAGGGGAGGCTATGGCTACACCTTC,CATSDTRGGYGYTF
TRBD1,TRBV6-1,TRBJ2-3,-,TGTGCCAGCAGTGGACAGGGTGAAGGTACGCAGTATTTT,CASSGQGEGTQYF
-,TRBV12-3/TRBV12-4,TRBJ2-3,-,TGTGCCAGCAGTTCATCTAGGAATACGCAGTATTTT,CASSSSRNTQYF
TRBD2,TRBV12-3/TRBV12-4,TRBJ2-5,-,TGTGCCAGCAGCCAGACTAGCGGGAGAGGTGAGGGGACCCAGTACTTC,CASSQTSGRGEGTQYF
-,TRBV28,TRBJ2-5,once,TGTGCCAGCAGCCGTAGCGGCCGAGAGACCCAGTACTTC,CASSRSGRETQYF
-,TRBV19,TRBJ2-4,-,TGTGCCAGTAGGACAAATGACATTCAGTACTTC,CASRTNDIQYF
-,TRBV7-9,TRBJ1-1,few,TGTGCCAGCAGCTTAGTTGCCCGGGGGAACACTGAAGCTTTCTTT,CASSLVARGNTEAFF
-,TRBV19,TRBJ1-1,once,TGTGCCAGTAGTATAGAATGGGCAGCACGTGAAGCTTTCTTT,CASSIEWAAREAFF
TRBD2,TRBV27,TRBJ2-3,-,TGTGCCAGCAGTTTACCACCAAGCGGGAGAGATACGCAGTATTTT,CASSLPPSGRDTQYF
TRBD1,TRBV2,TRBJ2-2,-,TGTGCCACCACATTTAGGCCGGGACAGGGGGTTATCGGGGAGCTGTTTTTT,CATTFRPGQGVIGELFF
TRBD2,TRBV5-1,TRBJ2-5,-,TGCGCCAGCAGCTCTGGACTAGCGTATCAAGAGACCCAGTACTTC,CASSSGLAYQETQYF
TRBD1,TRBV6-1,TRBJ2-5,few,TGTGCCAGCACCTCGGGGACAGGGGGGAAGACCCAGTACTTC,CASTSGTGGKTQYF
TRBD1,TRBV11-3,TRBJ2-2,-,TGTGCCAGCAGAAGGGGACAGGGCGGCGGGGAGCTGTTTTTT,CASRRGQGGGELFF
-,TRBV28,TRBJ1-1,-,TGTGCCAGCAGCAACCCAGGGGTCACTGAAGCTTTCTTT,CASSNPGVTEAFF
TRBD2,TRBV20-1,TRBJ2-7,-,TGCAGTGCGAGGACTAGCGGGAGTACCCACGAGCAGTACTTC,CSARTSGSTHEQYF
TRBD2,TRBV2,TRBJ2-5,-,TGTGCCAGCACAAAGCGGGAGGGCAGGGAGACCCAGTACTTC,CASTKREGRETQYF
-,TRBV29-1,TRBJ1-1,few,TGCAGCGTTACAACAGGGTTGAACACTGAAGCTTTCTTT,CSVTTGLNTEAFF